The text below deals with one T cell receptor beta chain. Its target is unknown. V lost 3 bases to trimming and J lost 7 bases; unmatched junction nucleotides: 11. This CDR3 has 15 residues. Per the germline V gene, CDR1 is SGHTA and CDR2 is FQGTGA. The data derive from a study of cytotoxic CD8 clonotypes in ibrutinib-treated CLL. Findings and caveats of the study: Private clonotypes, not public ones, expanded at ibrutinib response. Baseline values of clonality outstripped age-matched healthy donors and followed circulating CD8+ T-cell counts.

Sequenced by immunoSEQ multiplex PCR; TCRdb stores in-frame clones only, minus some. Here the sample spans hundreds of thousands of clones, roughly 85% being singletons. The chain combines TRBV7-3 with TRBJ2-7; 8 nucleotides line up with TRBD2. This clonotype originated in a human donor with chronic lymphocytic leukemia. This specimen was PBMCs, taken before ibrutinib treatment. The CDR3 is CASSLSPAGVGEQYF. The CDR3 DNA reads as TGTGCCAGCAGCTTGAGTCCAGCGGGAGTGGGTGAGCAGTACTTC.